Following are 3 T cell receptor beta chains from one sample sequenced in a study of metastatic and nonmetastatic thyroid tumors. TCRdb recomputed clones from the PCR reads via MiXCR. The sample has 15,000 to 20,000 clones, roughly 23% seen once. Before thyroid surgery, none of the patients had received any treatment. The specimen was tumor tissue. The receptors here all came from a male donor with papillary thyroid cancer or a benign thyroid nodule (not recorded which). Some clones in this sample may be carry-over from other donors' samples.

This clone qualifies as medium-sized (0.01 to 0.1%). Written as DNA, the CDR3 is TGTGCCAGCAGCTTAGTCAGGAGCTCCTACGAGCAGTACTTC. It translates to CASSLVRSSYEQYF. The chain has TRBV11-3 and TRBJ2-7; no definite D call. Per germline, CDR1 SGHNT and CDR2 YENEEA. The CDR3 consists of 14 residues. V gave up 1 base and J gave up 0 bases, with 7 bases separating them.

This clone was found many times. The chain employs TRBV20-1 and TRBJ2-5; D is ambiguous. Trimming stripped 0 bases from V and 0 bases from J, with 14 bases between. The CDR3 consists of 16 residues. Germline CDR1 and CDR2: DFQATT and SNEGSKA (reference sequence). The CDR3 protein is CSARDPIMGYQETQYF. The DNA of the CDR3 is TGCAGTGCTAGAGACCCTATTATGGGGTACCAAGAGACCCAGTACTTC.

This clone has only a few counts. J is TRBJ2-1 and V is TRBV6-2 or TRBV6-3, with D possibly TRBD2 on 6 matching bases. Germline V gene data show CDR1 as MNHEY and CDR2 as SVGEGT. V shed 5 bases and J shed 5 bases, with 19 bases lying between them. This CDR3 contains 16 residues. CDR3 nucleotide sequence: TGTGCCAGCAGTCGGGGAGTTATAGCGGACAACAATGAGCAGTTCTTC. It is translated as CASSRGVIADNNEQFF.